This T cell receptor beta chain was identified during a study of blood T cell repertoires in COVID-19 (dated by TCRdb to the early 2020s). With regard to the full study: Samples covering the acute and convalescent phases of COVID-19 were provided by collaborators in the United States, Italy and Spain. A freely available public database, intended as a resource for researchers studying the immune response to SARS-CoV-2, is where the repertoires were released. The material from the prospective study consisted of cDNA or gDNA derived from T cells, B-cell-depleted T cells, or PBMCs. A de-identified subject ID, COVID-19 status, age in years and sex were almost always included in the sample metadata. Samples came from the ongoing ImmuneRACE study (first 160 participants) plus 1,254 subjects from 6 global collaborators. Where available, HLA class I and class II types were obtained from metadata supplied by the sample provider rather than from assay-based typing. Deeply sampled blood TCRbeta repertoires from subjects exposed to, actively infected with, or recovered from COVID-19 were included in the dataset.

The germline V gene yields SGDLS for CDR1 and YYNGEE for CDR2. V is reduced by 3 bases and J by 2 bases, leaving a spacing of 12 bases between them. The CDR3 measures 14 amino acids from cysteine to phenylalanine. CDR3 DNA only is kept here, 42 bases in frame from base 1. Whole blood was collected in K2EDTA tubes by collaborating institutions according to the institutions' own protocols. For TCRbeta analysis, collaborator samples were shipped as frozen whole blood, as isolated PBMCs, or as DNA extracted from either sample type. The immunoSEQ Assay, a bias-controlled multiplex PCR, was used to amplify TCRbeta CDR3 regions from genomic DNA. In the source study's methods: The number of nucleated cells in each sample was estimated from the amplification of reference gene primers within the assay. To quantify the absolute abundance of each unique TCRbeta CDR3 rearrangement, sequence reads were collapsed and filtered. For each sample, productive Simpson clonality was calculated as the square root of Simpson's diversity index across productive rearrangements. The clones in this table, taken by TCRdb from immuneACCESS, are in-frame only. Not every clone is retained; where verified, under half of the shortfall comes from an unresolved V gene, and the cause of the rest is unknown. D and trimming were read from the DNA, whereas the V and J calls and clone size are those reported in that table. The sample includes about 86,000 clones, with around four fifths observed a single time. The ten largest clones take up roughly 3.2% of the sample.

The paper as a whole reports these results and caveats: The amount of clinical and demographic metadata varied by source and participant and was provided uncurated.

Remarks on this clone: What antigen it recognizes has not been identified. Per-base quality was not reported, and no clone a single base away is much larger than it.

This sequence uses TRBV9 and TRBJ2-7; the D gene cannot be named for sure. This clonotype was sampled from a man in his forties or fifties with acute or convalescent COVID-19. Sequenced sample: peripheral blood. In nucleotides, the sequence is TGTGCCAGCAGCGCGTCCTACCCGGCCTACGAGCAGTACTTC. This is translated as CASSASYPAYEQYF.